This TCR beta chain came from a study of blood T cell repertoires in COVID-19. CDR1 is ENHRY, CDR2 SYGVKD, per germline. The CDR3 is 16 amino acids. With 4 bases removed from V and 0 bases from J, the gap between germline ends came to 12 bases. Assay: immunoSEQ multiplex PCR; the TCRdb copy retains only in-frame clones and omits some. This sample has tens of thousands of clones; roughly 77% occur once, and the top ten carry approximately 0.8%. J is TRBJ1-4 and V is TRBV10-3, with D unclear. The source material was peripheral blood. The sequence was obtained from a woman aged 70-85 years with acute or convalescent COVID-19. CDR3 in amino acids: CAISGSRESTNEKLFF. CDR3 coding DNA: TGTGCCATCAGTGGCAGTCGGGAGTCAACTAATGAAAAACTGTTTTTT.